The T cell receptor (beta chain) under discussion was sequenced for a study of CD8+ T cells in alopecia areata. Extraction and reverse transcription of RNA yielded cDNA as the sequencing template. Using immunoSEQ multiplex PCR, the repertoire was profiled, and TCRdb retains in-frame clones only, with some absent. The repertoire holds hundreds of thousands of clones, with approximately 52% as singletons. The germline CDR1 and CDR2 sequences are SGHDN and FVKESK. Trimming stripped 6 bases from V and 1 base from J, with 12 bases between. CDR3 length: 14 amino acids. The material was CD4+ T cells sorted from blood, obtained at week 0. The chain combines TRBV14 with TRBJ1-1; D remains unclear. This sequence originates from a human donor with alopecia areata. The CDR3 spells CASSRAPGNTEAFF. As DNA, the CDR3 is TGTGCCAGCAGTAGGGCCCCGGGGAACACTGAAGCTTTCTTT.